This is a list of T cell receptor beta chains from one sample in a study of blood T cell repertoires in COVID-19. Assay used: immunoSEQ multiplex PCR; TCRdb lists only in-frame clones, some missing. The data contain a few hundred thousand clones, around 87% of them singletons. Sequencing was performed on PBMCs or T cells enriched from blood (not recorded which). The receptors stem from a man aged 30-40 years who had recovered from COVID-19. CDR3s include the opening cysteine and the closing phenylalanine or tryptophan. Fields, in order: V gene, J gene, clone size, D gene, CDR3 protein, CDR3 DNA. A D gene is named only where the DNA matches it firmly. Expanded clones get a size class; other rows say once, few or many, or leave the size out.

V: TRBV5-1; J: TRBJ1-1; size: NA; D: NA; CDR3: CASSRGGGNTEAFF; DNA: TGCGCCAGCAGTCGGGGAGGGGGTAACACTGAAGCTTTCTTT
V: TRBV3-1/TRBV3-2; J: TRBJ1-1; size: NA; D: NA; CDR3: CASSPWGGGADTEAFF; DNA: TGTGCCAGCAGTCCGTGGGGGGGAGGGGCCGACACTGAAGCTTTCTTT
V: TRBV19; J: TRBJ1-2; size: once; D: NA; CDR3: CASSLTPANYGYTF; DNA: TGTGCCAGTAGCCTTACCCCAGCGAACTATGGCTACACCTTC
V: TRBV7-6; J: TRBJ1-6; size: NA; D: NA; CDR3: CASSLSSSYNSPLHF; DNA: TGTGCCAGCAGCCTATCTAGCTCCTATAATTCACCCCTCCACTTT
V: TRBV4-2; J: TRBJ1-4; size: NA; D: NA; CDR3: CASSQELFGHLFF; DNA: TGTGCCAGCAGCCAAGAATTGTTTGGACATCTGTTTTTT
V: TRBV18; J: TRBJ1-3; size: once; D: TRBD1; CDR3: CASSPSGGSGNTIYF; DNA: TGTGCCAGCTCACCATCAGGGGGTTCTGGAAACACCATATATTTT
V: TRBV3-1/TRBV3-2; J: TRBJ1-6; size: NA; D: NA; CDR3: CASSQPKMDSYNSPLHF; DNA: TGTGCCAGCAGCCAACCCAAAATGGACAGCTATAATTCACCCCTCCACTTT
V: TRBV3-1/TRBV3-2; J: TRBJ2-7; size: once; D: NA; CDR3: CASRDTSKTGTYEQYF; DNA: TGTGCCAGCAGGGATACTTCTAAGACAGGAACCTACGAGCAGTACTTC
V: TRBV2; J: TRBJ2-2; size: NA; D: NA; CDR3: CASSREITGELFF; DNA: TGTGCCAGCAGTAGGGAGATCACCGGGGAGCTGTTTTTT
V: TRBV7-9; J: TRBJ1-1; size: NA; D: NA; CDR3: CASSLLGENTEAFF; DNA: TGTGCCAGCAGCTTACTAGGGGAGAACACTGAAGCTTTCTTT
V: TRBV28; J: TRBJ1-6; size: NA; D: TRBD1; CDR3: CASSAPGQGLKSPLHF; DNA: TGTGCCAGCAGTGCCCCGGGACAGGGTTTAAAATCACCCCTCCACTTT
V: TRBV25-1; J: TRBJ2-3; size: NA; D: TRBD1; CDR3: CASSEGQGALDTQYF; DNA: TGTGCCAGCAGTGAGGGACAGGGGGCATTGGATACGCAGTATTTT
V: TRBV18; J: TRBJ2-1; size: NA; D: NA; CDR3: CASSPPTGYEQFF; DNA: TGTGCCAGCTCACCACCGACTGGGTATGAGCAGTTCTTC
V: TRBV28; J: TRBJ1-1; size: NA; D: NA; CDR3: CASRLEAGTEAFF; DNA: TGTGCCAGCCGCCTTGAGGCGGGCACTGAAGCTTTCTTT
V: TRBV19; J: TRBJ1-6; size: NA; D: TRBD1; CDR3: CASSIVKGAESPLHF; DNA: TGTGCCAGTAGTATAGTAAAGGGGGCAGAATCACCCCTCCACTTT
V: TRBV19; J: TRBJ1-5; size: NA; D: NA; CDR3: CASSILDNSNQPQHF; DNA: TGTGCCAGTAGTATATTGGACAATAGCAATCAGCCCCAGCATTTT
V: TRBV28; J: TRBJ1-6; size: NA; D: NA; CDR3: CASSFLQGEGSSPLHF; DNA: TGTGCCAGCAGTTTCCTACAGGGTGAAGGAAGTTCACCCCTCCACTTT
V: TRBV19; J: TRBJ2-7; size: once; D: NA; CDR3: CASSAGNSYEQYF; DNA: TGTGCCAGTAGCGCCGGGAACTCCTACGAGCAGTACTTC
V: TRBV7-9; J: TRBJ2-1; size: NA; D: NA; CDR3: CASSLVSWASHNEQFF; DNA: TGTGCCAGCAGCTTAGTCTCATGGGCTAGCCATAATGAGCAGTTCTTC
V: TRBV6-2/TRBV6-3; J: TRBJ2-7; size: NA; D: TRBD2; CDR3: CASSSRGLADSYEQYF; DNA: TGTGCCAGCAGTTCTCGAGGACTAGCGGACTCCTACGAGCAGTACTTC
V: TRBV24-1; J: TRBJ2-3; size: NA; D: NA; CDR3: CATSAKTKAGVTDTQYF; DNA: TGTGCCACCAGTGCAAAAACCAAAGCCGGGGTCACAGATACGCAGTATTTT
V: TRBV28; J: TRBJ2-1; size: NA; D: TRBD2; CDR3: CASSPLAGAPYNEQFF; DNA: TGTGCCAGCAGTCCCCTAGCGGGGGCCCCCTACAATGAGCAGTTCTTC
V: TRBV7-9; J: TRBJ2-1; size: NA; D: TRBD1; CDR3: CASDIWTGASEQFF; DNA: TGTGCCAGCGACATTTGGACAGGGGCGAGTGAGCAGTTCTTC
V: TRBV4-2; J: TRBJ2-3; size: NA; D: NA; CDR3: CASSQVVEKTDTQYF; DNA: TGTGCCAGCAGCCAAGTGGTAGAAAAAACAGATACGCAGTATTTT
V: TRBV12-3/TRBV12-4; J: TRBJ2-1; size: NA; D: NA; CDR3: CASSSGDYNEQFF; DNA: TGTGCCAGCAGTTCCGGGGACTACAATGAGCAGTTCTTC
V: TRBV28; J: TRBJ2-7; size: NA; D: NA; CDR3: CAVRRSREQYF; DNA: TGTGCCGTCCGTCGATCGAGGGAGCAGTACTTC
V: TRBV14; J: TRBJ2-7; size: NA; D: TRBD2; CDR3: CASSLTHGAGEDEQYF; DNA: TGTGCCAGCAGCCTAACGCACGGGGCGGGAGAGGACGAGCAGTACTTC
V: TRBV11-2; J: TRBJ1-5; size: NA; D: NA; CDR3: CASSLGLGGQPQHF; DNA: TGTGCCAGCAGCTTAGGTCTGGGAGGCCAGCCCCAGCATTTT
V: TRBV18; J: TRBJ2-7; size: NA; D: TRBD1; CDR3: CASSLGTGESYEQYF; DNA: TGTGCCAGCTCTCTCGGGACAGGGGAATCCTACGAGCAGTACTTC
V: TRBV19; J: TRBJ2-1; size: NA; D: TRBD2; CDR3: CASSFEALATLGDEQFF; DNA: TGTGCCAGTAGTTTCGAGGCACTAGCGACCTTGGGAGACGAGCAGTTCTTC
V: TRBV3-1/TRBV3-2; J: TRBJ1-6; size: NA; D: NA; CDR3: CASSQVGLNNSPLHF; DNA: TGTGCCAGCAGCCAAGTGGGACTGAATAATTCACCCCTCCACTTT
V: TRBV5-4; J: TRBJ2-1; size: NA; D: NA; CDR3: CASSLVQGSNEQFF; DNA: TGTGCCAGCAGCTTGGTCCAGGGTTCTAATGAGCAGTTCTTC
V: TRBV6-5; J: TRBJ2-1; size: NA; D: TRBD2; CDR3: CASKTSGDYNEQFF; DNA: TGTGCCAGCAAAACTAGCGGGGATTACAATGAGCAGTTCTTC
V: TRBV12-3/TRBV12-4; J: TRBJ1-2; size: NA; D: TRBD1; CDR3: CASSPDRERGYTF; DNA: TGTGCCAGCAGCCCGGACAGGGAGCGTGGCTACACCTTC
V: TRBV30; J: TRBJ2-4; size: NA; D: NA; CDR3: CAWSVPQGKGNIQYF; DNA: TGTGCCTGGAGTGTACCCCAGGGGAAGGGAAACATTCAGTACTTC
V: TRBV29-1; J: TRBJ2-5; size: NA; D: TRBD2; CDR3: CSVGAGGRQETQYF; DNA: TGCAGCGTTGGAGCGGGAGGGCGACAAGAGACCCAGTACTTC
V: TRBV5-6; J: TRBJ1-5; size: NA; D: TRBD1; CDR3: CASSLSGTGDRQPQHF; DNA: TGTGCCAGCAGCCTATCCGGGACAGGGGACCGCCAGCCCCAGCATTTT
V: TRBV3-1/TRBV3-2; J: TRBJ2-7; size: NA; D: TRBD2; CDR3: CASSPRQWLAGLNEQYF; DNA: TGTGCCAGCAGCCCCCGCCAGTGGCTAGCGGGACTCAACGAGCAGTACTTC
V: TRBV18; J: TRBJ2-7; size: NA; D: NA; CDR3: CASSPRAGSSYEQYF; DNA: TGTGCCAGCTCACCGCGGGCGGGATCCTCATACGAGCAGTACTTC
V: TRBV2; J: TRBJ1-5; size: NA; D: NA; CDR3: CASSGIYSNQPQHF; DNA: TGTGCCAGCAGTGGCATCTATAGCAATCAGCCCCAGCATTTT
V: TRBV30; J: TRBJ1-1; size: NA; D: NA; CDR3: CAWSAGQGTEAFF; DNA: TGTGCCTGGAGCGCAGGGCAGGGGACTGAAGCTTTCTTT
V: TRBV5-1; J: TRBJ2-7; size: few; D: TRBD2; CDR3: CASSEGTSASYEQYF; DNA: TGCGCCAGCAGCGAGGGGACTAGCGCATCCTACGAGCAGTACTTC
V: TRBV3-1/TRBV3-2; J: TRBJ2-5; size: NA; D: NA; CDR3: CASSQDLLAYF; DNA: TGTGCCAGCAGCCAGGACCTCCTAGCGTACTTC
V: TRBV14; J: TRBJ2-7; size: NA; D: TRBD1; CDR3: CASSQVAGQGYEQYF; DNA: TGTGCCAGCAGCCAAGTCGCCGGACAGGGCTACGAGCAGTACTTC